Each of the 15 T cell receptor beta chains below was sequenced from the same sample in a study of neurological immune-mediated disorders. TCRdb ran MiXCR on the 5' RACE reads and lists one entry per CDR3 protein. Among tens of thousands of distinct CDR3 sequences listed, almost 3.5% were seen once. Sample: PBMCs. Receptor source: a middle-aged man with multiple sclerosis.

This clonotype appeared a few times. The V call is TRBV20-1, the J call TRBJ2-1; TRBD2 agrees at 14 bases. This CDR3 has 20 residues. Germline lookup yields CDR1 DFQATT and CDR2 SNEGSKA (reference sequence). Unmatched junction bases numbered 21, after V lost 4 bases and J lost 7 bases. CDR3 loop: CSATLGGTSGSSIIRNEQFF. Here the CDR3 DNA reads TGCAGTGCTACCCTGGGGGGGACTAGCGGGAGTAGTATTATTAGAAATGAGCAGTTCTTC.

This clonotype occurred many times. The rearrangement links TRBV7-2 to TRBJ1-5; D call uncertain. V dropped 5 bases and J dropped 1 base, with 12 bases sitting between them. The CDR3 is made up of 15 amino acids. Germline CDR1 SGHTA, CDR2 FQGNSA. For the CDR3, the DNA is TGTGCCAGCAGCGACCCGCACAGCAGCAATCAGCCCCAGCATTTT. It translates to CASSDPHSSNQPQHF.

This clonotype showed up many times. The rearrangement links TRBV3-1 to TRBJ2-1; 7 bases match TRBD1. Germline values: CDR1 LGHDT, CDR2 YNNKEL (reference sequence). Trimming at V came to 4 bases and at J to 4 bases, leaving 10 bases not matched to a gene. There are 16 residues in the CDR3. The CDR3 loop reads CASSLARQGPYNEQFF. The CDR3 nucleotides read TGTGCCAGCAGCCTTGCCAGACAGGGTCCGTACAATGAGCAGTTCTTC.

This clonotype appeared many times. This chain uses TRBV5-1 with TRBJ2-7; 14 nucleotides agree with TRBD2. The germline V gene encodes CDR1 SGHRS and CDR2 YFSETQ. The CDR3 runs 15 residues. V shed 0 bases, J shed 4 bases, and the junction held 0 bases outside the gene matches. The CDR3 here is CASSLGLAGGYEQYF. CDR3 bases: TGCGCCAGCAGCTTGGGACTAGCGGGAGGGTACGAGCAGTACTTC.

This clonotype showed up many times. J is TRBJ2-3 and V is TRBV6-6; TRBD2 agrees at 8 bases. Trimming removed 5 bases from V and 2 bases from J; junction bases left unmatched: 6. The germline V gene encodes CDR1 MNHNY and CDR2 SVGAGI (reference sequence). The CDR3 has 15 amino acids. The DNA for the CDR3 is TGTGCCAGCAGTCCACGGGGGGGCCTCACAGATACGCAGTATTTT. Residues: CASSPRGGLTDTQYF.

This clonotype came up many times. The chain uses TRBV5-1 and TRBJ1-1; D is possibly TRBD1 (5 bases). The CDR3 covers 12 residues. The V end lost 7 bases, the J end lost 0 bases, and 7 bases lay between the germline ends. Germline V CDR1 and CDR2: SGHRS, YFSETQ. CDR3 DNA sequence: TGCGCCAGCGGGACGGTGAACACTGAAGCTTTCTTT. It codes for CASGTVNTEAFF.

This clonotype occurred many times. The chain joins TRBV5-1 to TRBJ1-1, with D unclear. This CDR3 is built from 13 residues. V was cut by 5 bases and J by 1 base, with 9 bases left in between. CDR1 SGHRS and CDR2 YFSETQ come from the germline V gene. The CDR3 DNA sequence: TGCGCCAGCAGACGGGAACCGAACACTGAAGCTTTCTTT. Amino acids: CASRREPNTEAFF.

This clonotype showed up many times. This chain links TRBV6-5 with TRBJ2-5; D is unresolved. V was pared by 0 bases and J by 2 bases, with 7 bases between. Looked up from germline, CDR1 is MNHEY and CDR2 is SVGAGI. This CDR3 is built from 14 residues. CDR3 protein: CASSYSITQETQYF. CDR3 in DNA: TGTGCCAGCAGTTACTCGATCACGCAAGAGACCCAGTACTTC.

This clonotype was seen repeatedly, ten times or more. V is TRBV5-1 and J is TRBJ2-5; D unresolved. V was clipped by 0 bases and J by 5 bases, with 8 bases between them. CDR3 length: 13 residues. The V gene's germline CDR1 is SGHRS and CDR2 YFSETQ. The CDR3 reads CASSLDSKETQYF. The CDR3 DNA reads TGCGCCAGCAGCTTGGACTCGAAGGAGACCCAGTACTTC.

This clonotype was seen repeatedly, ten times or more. The CDR3 nucleotides are TGTGCCAGCAGCTGGGCAGGGGACACCTACGAGCAGTACTTC. This encodes CASSWAGDTYEQYF. V usage is TRBV7-9 and J usage is TRBJ2-7; the D gene is possibly TRBD1 (6 bases). Germline lookup yields CDR1 SEHNR and CDR2 FQNEAQ (reference sequence). Trimming removed 4 bases from V and 2 bases from J, with 12 bases in between. The CDR3 length is 14 residues.

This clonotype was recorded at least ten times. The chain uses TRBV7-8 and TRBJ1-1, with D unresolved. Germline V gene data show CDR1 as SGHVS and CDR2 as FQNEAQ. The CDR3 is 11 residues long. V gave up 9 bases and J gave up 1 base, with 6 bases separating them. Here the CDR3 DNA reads TGTGCCAGTCCGGAGAACACTGAAGCTTTCTTT. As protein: CASPENTEAFF.

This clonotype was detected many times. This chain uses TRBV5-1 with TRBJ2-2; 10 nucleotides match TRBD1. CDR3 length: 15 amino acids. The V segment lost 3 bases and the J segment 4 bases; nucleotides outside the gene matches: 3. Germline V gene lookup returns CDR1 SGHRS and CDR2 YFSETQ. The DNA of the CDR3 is TGCGCCAGCAGCTACGGGGACAGGGGCACCGGGGAGCTGTTTTTT. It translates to CASSYGDRGTGELFF.

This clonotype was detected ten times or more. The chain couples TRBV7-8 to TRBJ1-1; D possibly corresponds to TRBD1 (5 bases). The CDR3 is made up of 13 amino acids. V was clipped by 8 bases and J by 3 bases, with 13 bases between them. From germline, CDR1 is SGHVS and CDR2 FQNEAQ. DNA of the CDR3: TGTGCCAGCCATCAGCGGGGGGACACTGAAGCTTTCTTT. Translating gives CASHQRGDTEAFF.

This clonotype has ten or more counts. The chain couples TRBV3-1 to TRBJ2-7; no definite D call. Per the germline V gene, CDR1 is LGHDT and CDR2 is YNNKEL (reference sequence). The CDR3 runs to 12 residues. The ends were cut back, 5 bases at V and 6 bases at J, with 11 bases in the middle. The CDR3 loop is CASSWDSAEQYF. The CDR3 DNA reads TGTGCCAGCAGCTGGGATTCAGCCGAGCAGTACTTC.

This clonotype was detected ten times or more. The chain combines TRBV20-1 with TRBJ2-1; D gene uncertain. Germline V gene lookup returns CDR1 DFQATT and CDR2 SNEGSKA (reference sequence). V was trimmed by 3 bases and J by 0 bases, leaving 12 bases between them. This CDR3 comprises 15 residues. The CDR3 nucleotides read TGCAGTGCTAGCGTTGTAATAGACTCCTACAATGAGCAGTTCTTC. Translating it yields CSASVVIDSYNEQFF.